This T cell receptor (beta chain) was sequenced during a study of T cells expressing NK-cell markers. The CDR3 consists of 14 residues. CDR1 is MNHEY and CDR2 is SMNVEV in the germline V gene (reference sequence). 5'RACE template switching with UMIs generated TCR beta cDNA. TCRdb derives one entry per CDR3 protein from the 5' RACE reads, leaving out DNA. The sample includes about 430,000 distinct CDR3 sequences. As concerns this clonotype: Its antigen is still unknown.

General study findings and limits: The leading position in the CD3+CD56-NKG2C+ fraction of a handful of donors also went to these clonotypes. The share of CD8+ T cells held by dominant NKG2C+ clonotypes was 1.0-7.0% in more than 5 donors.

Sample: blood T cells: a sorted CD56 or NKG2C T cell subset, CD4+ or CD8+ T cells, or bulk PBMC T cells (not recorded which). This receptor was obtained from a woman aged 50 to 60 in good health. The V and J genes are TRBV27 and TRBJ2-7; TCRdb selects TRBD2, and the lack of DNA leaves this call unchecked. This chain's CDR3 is CASSSTSGSGEQYF.